These T cell receptor beta chains were read from a single sample in a study of T cells in localized non-small cell lung cancer. The assay was immunoSEQ multiplex PCR, and TCRdb's table has in-frame clones only and misses some. The repertoire holds 26,000 or so clones, with 80% to 90% as singletons. The sample in question was peripheral blood, obtained before any cancer treatment. These receptors were obtained from a female donor aged 60 or older with stage II squamous cell lung carcinoma. Each CDR3 is given with its conserved first and last residue. Not all rows give a size; the values are once, few, many and, for expanded clones, a class.

J gene | CDR3 length | V gene | clone size | CDR3 protein
TRBJ2-1 | 12 | TRBV30 | once | CAWSVGVWEQFF
TRBJ2-2 | 14 | TRBV7-7 | NA | CASSAGQNTGELFF
TRBJ2-1 | 13 | TRBV19 | NA | CASSQGNNNEQFF
TRBJ2-1 | 14 | TRBV18 | NA | CASSPSFAYNEQFF
TRBJ2-7 | 14 | TRBV14 | NA | CASSAGTGTYEQYF
TRBJ2-7 | 15 | TRBV5-5 | NA | CASSLTSGGAYEQYF
TRBJ1-5 | 13 | TRBV7-9 | few | CASSLTGIQPQHF
TRBJ2-7 | 14 | TRBV28 | NA | CASSVTGTSYEQYF
TRBJ2-1 | 14 | TRBV6-5 | once | CASSSGRHNNEQFF
TRBJ2-3 | 16 | TRBV14 | NA | CASSNFRTHGQDTQYF
TRBJ2-2 | 16 | TRBV9 | NA | CASSPRDTSFTGELFF
TRBJ2-1 | 19 | TRBV11-2 | NA | CASSLALGLAGGPGNEQFF
TRBJ1-4 | 16 | TRBV6-6 | NA | CASSGPTGATNEKLFF
TRBJ1-1 | 14 | TRBV28 | NA | CASSLETGVNEAFF
TRBJ1-5 | 15 | TRBV5-6 | NA | CASSLERDNHQPQHF
TRBJ1-3 | 12 | TRBV29-1 | NA | CSVGWGGNTIYF
TRBJ2-1 | 13 | TRBV7-9 | NA | CASSLGGTSDQFF
TRBJ2-1 | 16 | TRBV10-1 | NA | CASSDGSGRGDGEQFF
TRBJ2-7 | 14 | TRBV7-9 | NA | CASSVDRATYEQYF
TRBJ1-4 | 15 | TRBV6-1 | few | CASSTRGLSGEKLFF
NA | 16 | TRBV7-2 | NA | CASSLAVGGLTYEQYF
TRBJ2-2 | 16 | TRBV5-4 | NA | CASSPTSFSYTGELFF
TRBJ1-1 | 14 | TRBV6-5 | NA | CASSFEGENTEAFF
TRBJ2-2 | 15 | TRBV5-1 | NA | CASSLLAGGTGELFF
TRBJ2-5 | 16 | TRBV19 | NA | CASSIRSLRGRETQYF
TRBJ1-4 | 15 | TRBV2 | once | CATKQKTATNEKLFF
TRBJ1-1 | 15 | TRBV6-6 | NA | CASSSTGQGRTEAFF
TRBJ1-2 | 17 | TRBV28 | NA | CASRAAAGAQGGYGYTF
TRBJ1-5 | 12 | TRBV5-6 | NA | CASSLLGQPQHF
TRBJ1-2 | 13 | TRBV28 | NA | CASSSATEFGYTF
NA | 17 | TRBV6-1 | NA | CASSEVLGRGSSYEQYF
TRBJ1-1 | 16 | TRBV28 | NA | CASSLEWLGRVTEAFF
TRBJ2-1 | 15 | TRBV28 | NA | CASIPGTSGVNEQFF
TRBJ1-2 | 11 | TRBV30 | NA | CAWSRRLGYTF
TRBJ1-2 | 16 | TRBV5-1 | NA | CASSLAPPGGGYGYTF
TRBJ1-2 | 15 | TRBV5-1 | NA | CASSAQQGRIDGYTF
TRBJ1-1 | 16 | TRBV18 | once | CASSPLPRVQNTEAFF
TRBJ1-1 | 13 | TRBV6-6 | NA | CASRTDMNTEAFF
TRBJ1-1 | 14 | TRBV4-1 | NA | CASSQVTGGSEAFF
TRBJ2-5 | 15 | TRBV9 | NA | CASSVHQQGKETQYF
TRBJ1-5 | 16 | TRBV28 | NA | CASSPTLQGRAQPQHF
TRBJ2-7 | 14 | TRBV18 | NA | CASSGTGGNYEQYF
TRBJ2-5 | 13 | TRBV29-1 | once | CSVERTGPETQYF
TRBJ2-5 | 17 | TRBV11-2 | once | CASSRPSGGADGETQYF
TRBJ2-2 | 16 | TRBV9 | NA | CASSVRQGVGTGELFF
TRBJ1-2 | 14 | TRBV6-6 | NA | CASSLRESNYGYTF
TRBJ1-1 | 14 | TRBV7-9 | NA | CASSLETGNTEAFF
TRBJ1-2 | 15 | TRBV7-2 | NA | CASSQRRGSDYGYTF
TRBJ2-7 | 17 | TRBV11-2 | NA | CASSFVGQGSQPYEQYF
TRBJ2-5 | 13 | TRBV11-1 | NA | CASSRDRQETQYF
NA | 14 | TRBV27 | NA | CASSHKREGYEQYF
TRBJ1-2 | 17 | TRBV7-2 | NA | CASSFFRDTDVIEGYTF
TRBJ1-5 | 12 | TRBV5-8 | NA | CASSFPDQPQHF